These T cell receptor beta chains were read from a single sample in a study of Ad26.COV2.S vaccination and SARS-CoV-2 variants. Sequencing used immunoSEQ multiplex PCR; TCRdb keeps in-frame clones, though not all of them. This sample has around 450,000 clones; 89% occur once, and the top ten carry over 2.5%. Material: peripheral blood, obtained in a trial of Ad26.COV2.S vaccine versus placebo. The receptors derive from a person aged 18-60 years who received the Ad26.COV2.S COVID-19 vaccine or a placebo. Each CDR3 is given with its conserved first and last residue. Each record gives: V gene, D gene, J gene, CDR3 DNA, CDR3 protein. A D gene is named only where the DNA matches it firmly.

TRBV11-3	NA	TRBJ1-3	TGTGCCAGCAGCCGGGACGTATACTCTGGAAACACCATATATTTT	CASSRDVYSGNTIYF
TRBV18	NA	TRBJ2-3	TGTGCCAGCTCAAACTGGACAGATACGCAGTATTTT	CASSNWTDTQYF
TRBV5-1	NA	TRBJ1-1	TGCGCCAGCAGCTTGGAGCTGAACACTGAAGCTTTCTTT	CASSLELNTEAFF
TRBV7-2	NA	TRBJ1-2	TGTGCCAGCAGCTTAAGACGGTCTCCGAACTATGGCTACACCTTC	CASSLRRSPNYGYTF
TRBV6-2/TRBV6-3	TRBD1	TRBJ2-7	TGTGCCAGCAGTCGGGACAGAGGTTACGAGCAGTACTTC	CASSRDRGYEQYF
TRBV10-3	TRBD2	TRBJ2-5	TGTGCCATCAGCCTCGGACTAGCGGGGGACGCCCAGTACTTC	CAISLGLAGDAQYF
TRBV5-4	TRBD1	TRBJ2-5	TGTGCCAGCAGCTCGGGGACCGACAGGGGGTCGGAGACCCAGTACTTC	CASSSGTDRGSETQYF
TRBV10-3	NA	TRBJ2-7	TGTGCCATCAGTGAGCAGGTTCGCTACGAGCAGTACTTC	CAISEQVRYEQYF
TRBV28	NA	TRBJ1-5	TGTGCCAGCAGTTTTGGTTCTAGCAATCAGCCCCAGCATTTT	CASSFGSSNQPQHF
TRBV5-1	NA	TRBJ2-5	TGCGCCAGCCGGACCGGGCTGCGGGAGACCCAGTACTTC	CASRTGLRETQYF
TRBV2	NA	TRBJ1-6	TGTGCCAGCACGGTACAGAGAAGTTCACCCCTCCACTTT	CASTVQRSSPLHF
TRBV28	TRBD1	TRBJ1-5	TGTGCCAGCGGGACAGACGTAGTGGTAAATAGCAATCAGCCCCAGCATTTT	CASGTDVVVNSNQPQHF
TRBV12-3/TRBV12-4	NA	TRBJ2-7	TGTGCCAGCAGTGGCCAGACCTTGAGGGAGCAGTACTTC	CASSGQTLREQYF
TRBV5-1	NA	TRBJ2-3	TGCGCCAGCAGCCAGAACACAGATACGCAGTATTTT	CASSQNTDTQYF
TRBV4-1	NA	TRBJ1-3	TGCGCCAGCAGCCAAGTTCAGTTCGGAAACACCATATATTTT	CASSQVQFGNTIYF
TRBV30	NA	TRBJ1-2	TGTGCCTGGAGTGCATGGCAGTCGCACACCTTC	CAWSAWQSHTF
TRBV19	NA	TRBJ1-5	TGTGCCAGTACCAGGGACCCCCATAGCAATCAGCCCCAGCATTTT	CASTRDPHSNQPQHF